The 7 T cell receptor beta chains below all came from one sample that was sequenced in a study of blood T cell repertoires in COVID-19. Sequencing used immunoSEQ multiplex PCR; TCRdb keeps in-frame clones, though not all of them. Among roughly 700,000 clones listed, approximately 90% were seen once. The sample was peripheral blood. The origin of the receptors is a young woman with acute or convalescent COVID-19.

V gene TRBV9 combines with J gene TRBJ1-2; D unclear. Looked up from germline, CDR1 is SGDLS and CDR2 is YYNGEE. Trimming stripped 4 bases from V and 5 bases from J, with 12 bases between. The CDR3 runs 13 residues. The chain's CDR3 is CASSPGYIYGYTF. The CDR3 DNA is TGTGCCAGCAGCCCCGGTTATATTTATGGCTACACCTTC.

The gene calls are TRBV11-3 and TRBJ1-1; D is uncertain. In germline, CDR1 is SGHNT, CDR2 YENEEA. The germline V and J ends were trimmed by 5 bases and 4 bases, with 11 bases remaining between them. The CDR3 has 13 residues. The DNA of the CDR3 is TGTGCCAGCAGCCGGGAGGGAGGCACTGAAGCTTTCTTT. Translated, it gives CASSREGGTEAFF.

The chain joins TRBV6-1 to TRBJ2-7, with a tentative D call TRBD1 (5 bases). CDR1 and CDR2 (germline): MNHNS, SASEGT. Trimming shortened V by 2 bases and J by 0 bases, and 11 bases separated the two germline ends. The CDR3 runs to 15 residues. CDR3 DNA sequence: TGTGCCAGCAGTGAAAACAACGACAGCTCCTACGAGCAGTACTTC. Translated, it gives CASSENNDSSYEQYF.

The gene calls are TRBV5-8 and TRBJ2-7; 9 nucleotides align to TRBD1. The ends lost 2 bases at V and 2 bases at J; junction bases unmatched: 8. Germline CDR1 reads SGHTS; CDR2 reads YDEGEE. The CDR3 is made up of 16 amino acids. CDR3 DNA sequence: TGTGCCAGCAGCTTTCCGTTAGGGACAGGGACCTACGAGCAGTACTTC. This translates into CASSFPLGTGTYEQYF.

This chain connects TRBV4-1 to TRBJ1-6, with 8 positions matching TRBD1. Trimming cost V 3 bases and J 4 bases; bases outside gene matches: 8. The CDR3 length is 17 residues. Germline V gene sequence: CDR1 MGHRA, CDR2 YSYEKL. CDR3 in amino acids: CASSHRTGLGYNSPLHF. The CDR3 DNA reads as TGCGCCAGCAGCCATAGGACAGGGTTGGGGTATAATTCACCCCTCCACTTT.

The chain employs TRBV30 and TRBJ1-4; unclear D gene. The ends were cut back, 0 bases at V and 8 bases at J, with 7 bases in the middle. The CDR3 consists of 12 residues. Germline values: CDR1 GTSNPN, CDR2 SVGIG (reference sequence). CDR3 loop: CAWSVLMEKLFF. The DNA of the CDR3 is TGTGCCTGGAGTGTACTTATGGAAAAACTGTTTTTT.

The chain couples TRBV12-3 or TRBV12-4 to TRBJ2-4; 7 nucleotides match TRBD1. The CDR3 is 13 amino acids. J was trimmed by 6 bases and V by 5 bases; bases with no gene match: 4. The CDR3 coding sequence is TGTGCCAGCAGTAAGGGGGCCGGAAACATTCAGTACTTC. Its translation: CASSKGAGNIQYF.